Listed below are T cell receptor beta chains from one sample, sequenced in a study of OX40 agonist ivuxolimab in advanced cancers. Assay: immunoSEQ multiplex PCR; the TCRdb copy retains only in-frame clones and omits some. The data contain 100,000 or so clones, 90% of them singletons. The material sequenced was CD4+ or CD8+ T cells sorted from blood, taken in a trial of the OX40 agonist ivuxolimab. The receptors stem from an adult with an advanced solid tumor such as melanoma, head and neck, liver or kidney cancer. Both conserved end residues are part of each CDR3. Fields, in order: J gene, V gene, D gene, clone size, CDR3 DNA, CDR3 protein. D genes are given only for firm matches. Clone size is stated in some rows and not others, as once, few, many or a class when expanded.

TRBJ2-2	TRBV19	-	-	TGTGCCAGTTCCGGGACACGGAACACCGGGGAGCTGTTTTTT	CASSGTRNTGELFF
TRBJ1-2	TRBV29-1	-	-	TGCAGCGTTTACCGTTACGACAGTAACTATGGCTACACCTTC	CSVYRYDSNYGYTF
TRBJ2-3	TRBV18	-	-	TGTGCCAGCTCACCACGGGGCACAGATACGCAGTATTTT	CASSPRGTDTQYF
TRBJ2-7	TRBV15	-	-	TGTGCCACCAGTAGCGGTGGCAGCTCCGTCGAGCAGTACTTC	CATSSGGSSVEQYF
TRBJ2-7	TRBV5-1	TRBD2	-	TGCGCCAGCAGCGCCACGCCTCGGAGCGGGGACGTAAGGCAGTACTTC	CASSATPRSGDVRQYF
TRBJ1-2	TRBV6-5	-	-	TGTGCCAGCAGTTCCACGTGGACTAACTATGGCTACACCTTC	CASSSTWTNYGYTF
TRBJ2-2	TRBV9	TRBD1	-	TGTGCCAGCAGCGTAGTTGGGACAGCCGGGGAGCTGTTTTTT	CASSVVGTAGELFF
TRBJ1-1	TRBV29-1	-	-	TGCAGCGTTGTACGAGGCCCCAACACTGAAGCTTTCTTT	CSVVRGPNTEAFF
TRBJ1-1	TRBV11-2	-	-	TGTGCCAGCAGCTTAAGACAGGCGGGCAGGGAACCTGAAGCTTTCTTT	CASSLRQAGREPEAFF
TRBJ1-1	TRBV10-3	-	-	TGTGCCATCAGCACAGGGTACTACACTGAAGCTTTCTTT	CAISTGYYTEAFF
TRBJ2-1	TRBV10-3	-	-	TGTGCGACCCGGCCGGGGAGTGGCGCTGAGCAGTTCTTC	CATRPGSGAEQFF
TRBJ2-2	TRBV19	TRBD2	-	TGTGCCAGTAGTATAGCCCGACTAGCGGGGGCCGGGGAGCTGTTTTTT	CASSIARLAGAGELFF
TRBJ2-1	TRBV11-2	TRBD2	-	TGTGCCAGCAGCTTAGTCCGGACTAGTAATGAGCAGTTCTTC	CASSLVRTSNEQFF
TRBJ2-7	TRBV6-1	TRBD2	-	TGTGCCAGCAGTTTCCTAGCGGGAGGACTCTACGAGCAGTACTTC	CASSFLAGGLYEQYF
TRBJ1-5	TRBV28	-	-	TGTGCCAGCAGTTTTGGTTCAGGGGCTAGCAATCAGCCCCAGCATTTT	CASSFGSGASNQPQHF
TRBJ2-2	TRBV5-4	-	-	TGTGCCAGCAGCTTACGGACTCTTAACACCGGGGAGCTGTTTTTT	CASSLRTLNTGELFF
TRBJ2-1	TRBV29-1	TRBD1	-	TGCAGCGTTGAAGATAGGGGGACAGGGGGCAGATATGAGCAGTTCTTC	CSVEDRGTGGRYEQFF
TRBJ2-5	TRBV7-3	-	-	TGTGCCAGCAGCCTTGGAGTTAACCCAACGGAGACCCAGTACTTC	CASSLGVNPTETQYF
TRBJ2-1	TRBV18	-	once	TGTGCCAGCTCACAATCCCAAGGAACCTTGAACAATGAGCAGTTCTTC	CASSQSQGTLNNEQFF
TRBJ1-2	TRBV28	TRBD1	-	TGTGCCAGCATCCCAGGGACAGGGGGAAGTAGCTATGGCTACACCTTC	CASIPGTGGSSYGYTF
TRBJ1-1	TRBV6-6	-	-	TGTGCCAGCAGTTACCAGGGGAGGGGCACTGAAGCTTTCTTT	CASSYQGRGTEAFF
TRBJ2-1	TRBV5-1	TRBD2	-	TGCGCCAGCAGCTTGAGAGCGGGAAGGGTGGATGAGCAGTTCTTC	CASSLRAGRVDEQFF
TRBJ2-1	TRBV18	TRBD2	once	TGTGCCAGCTCACCGCCAGGCGGGAGGGCCTACAATGAGCAGTTCTTC	CASSPPGGRAYNEQFF
TRBJ1-1	TRBV28	-	-	TGTGCCAGCAGTCGCTCCCTCGGACAAGCTGAAGCTTTCTTT	CASSRSLGQAEAFF
TRBJ2-1	TRBV11-2	-	-	TGTGCCAGCAGCTTTTTGGTTGGGACCTACAATGAGCAGTTCTTC	CASSFLVGTYNEQFF
TRBJ2-7	TRBV4-2	TRBD2	-	TGTGCCAGCAGCCAAGAAAGCGGGAGTTGGAACGAGCAGTACTTC	CASSQESGSWNEQYF
TRBJ2-7	TRBV4-2	TRBD2	-	TGTGCCAGCAGCCAAGATTTAGGGACTAACTACGAGCAGTACTTC	CASSQDLGTNYEQYF
TRBJ2-2	TRBV15	-	-	TGTGCCACCAGCAGAGAGGGGGCGACCGGGACAAACACCGGGGAGCTGTTTTTT	CATSREGATGTNTGELFF
TRBJ1-2	TRBV5-4	TRBD1	-	TGTGCCAGCAGCTTGGTGACAGGGAACTATGGCTACACCTTC	CASSLVTGNYGYTF
TRBJ2-7	TRBV7-2	-	-	TGTGCCAGCAGCGCTCAGCTGACGGGGGAGCAGTACTTC	CASSAQLTGEQYF
TRBJ2-3	TRBV9	-	-	TGTGCCAGCAGCGTAGGTCAGGGGTCAAATACGCAGTATTTT	CASSVGQGSNTQYF
TRBJ2-7	TRBV30	-	-	TGTGCCTGGAGCCTCCACCCCGGGGGCTACGAGCAGTACTTC	CAWSLHPGGYEQYF
TRBJ2-5	TRBV9	TRBD2	-	TGTGCCAGCAGCGAGACTAGCGGGTTCGAGACCCAGTACTTC	CASSETSGFETQYF
TRBJ1-1	TRBV19	-	-	TGTGCCAGTAGTATAGTAGGGTTAGGGGGAAACACTGAAGCTTTCTTT	CASSIVGLGGNTEAFF
TRBJ1-4	TRBV5-1	-	-	TGCGCCAGCAGCTTGCAAGGGGGACTTAATGAAAAACTGTTTTTT	CASSLQGGLNEKLFF
TRBJ1-1	TRBV18	-	-	TGTGCCAGCTCGTGGGGGGCCGGAGGCGCTGAAGCTTTCTTT	CASSWGAGGAEAFF
TRBJ2-7	TRBV15	TRBD2	-	TGTGCCACCAGCAGAGATAAGTCTAGCGGGTACTACGAGCAGTACTTC	CATSRDKSSGYYEQYF
TRBJ1-2	TRBV7-2	-	once	TGTGCCAGCAGCCCCCGGAGAGGGGTAACTAACTATGGCTACACCTTC	CASSPRRGVTNYGYTF
TRBJ2-2	TRBV19	TRBD1	-	TGTGCCAGTAAGTCGGGACAGGGAAACACCGGGGAGCTGTTTTTT	CASKSGQGNTGELFF
TRBJ2-2	TRBV11-2	-	-	TGTGCCAGCAGCTTCTTTCGGGTCGCGAACACCGGGGAGCTGTTTTTT	CASSFFRVANTGELFF
TRBJ1-1	TRBV18	-	-	TGTGCCAGCTCACCACCTCGAAACACTGAAGCTTTCTTT	CASSPPRNTEAFF
TRBJ2-2	TRBV18	-	-	TGTGCCAGCTCACCTCGCGGCGGGGTGGACACCGGGGAGCTGTTTTTT	CASSPRGGVDTGELFF
TRBJ2-2	TRBV19	-	-	TGTGCCAGTAGTATGTCATACGGGCTGAACACCGGGGAGCTGTTTTTT	CASSMSYGLNTGELFF
TRBJ2-2	TRBV27	TRBD1	-	TGTGCCAGCAGTCCGAGACAGGGGGCGAACACCGGGGAGCTGTTTTTT	CASSPRQGANTGELFF
TRBJ1-2	TRBV6-1	-	-	TGTGCCAGCAGTGAATTGCGTCTTCAGTACGGCTACACCTTC	CASSELRLQYGYTF
TRBJ2-1	TRBV7-9	-	-	TGTGCCAGCAGCTTAGGAGCCGAAAATGAGCAGTTCTTC	CASSLGAENEQFF
TRBJ2-7	TRBV5-1	TRBD2	-	TGCGCCAGCACCCTGACTAGCGGGAGTTGGAACGAGCAGTACTTC	CASTLTSGSWNEQYF
TRBJ2-2	TRBV6-6	TRBD1	-	TGTGCCAGCAGCGGCGGGACAGGAACCGGGGAGCTGTTTTTT	CASSGGTGTGELFF
TRBJ2-7	TRBV7-6	TRBD2	once	TGTGCCAGCAGCTTAGACGCTAGCGGGAGCGTCTACGAGCAGTACTTC	CASSLDASGSVYEQYF
TRBJ2-5	TRBV6-5	TRBD1	-	TGTGCCAGCAGTACGCCAGGGGGCTTCCCGTACTTC	CASSTPGGFPYF
TRBJ2-5	TRBV18	TRBD1	-	TGTGCCAGCTCACCGAATGGACAGGGAGTGTGGGAGACCCAGTACTTC	CASSPNGQGVWETQYF
TRBJ2-7	TRBV7-8	-	-	TGTGCCAGCAGCTTAGTGCGGGGTCCCTACGAGCAGTACTTC	CASSLVRGPYEQYF